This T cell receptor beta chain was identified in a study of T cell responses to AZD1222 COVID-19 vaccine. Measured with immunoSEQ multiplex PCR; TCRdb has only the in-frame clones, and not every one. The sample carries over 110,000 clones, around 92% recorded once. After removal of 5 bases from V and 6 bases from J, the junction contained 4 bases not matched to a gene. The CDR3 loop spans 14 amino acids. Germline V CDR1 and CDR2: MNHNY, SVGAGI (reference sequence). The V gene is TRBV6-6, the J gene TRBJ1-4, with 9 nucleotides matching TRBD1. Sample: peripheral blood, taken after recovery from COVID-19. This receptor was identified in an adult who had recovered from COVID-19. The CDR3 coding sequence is TGTGCCAGCAGTCCACAGGGGGCGTATGAAAAACTGTTTTTT. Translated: CASSPQGAYEKLFF.